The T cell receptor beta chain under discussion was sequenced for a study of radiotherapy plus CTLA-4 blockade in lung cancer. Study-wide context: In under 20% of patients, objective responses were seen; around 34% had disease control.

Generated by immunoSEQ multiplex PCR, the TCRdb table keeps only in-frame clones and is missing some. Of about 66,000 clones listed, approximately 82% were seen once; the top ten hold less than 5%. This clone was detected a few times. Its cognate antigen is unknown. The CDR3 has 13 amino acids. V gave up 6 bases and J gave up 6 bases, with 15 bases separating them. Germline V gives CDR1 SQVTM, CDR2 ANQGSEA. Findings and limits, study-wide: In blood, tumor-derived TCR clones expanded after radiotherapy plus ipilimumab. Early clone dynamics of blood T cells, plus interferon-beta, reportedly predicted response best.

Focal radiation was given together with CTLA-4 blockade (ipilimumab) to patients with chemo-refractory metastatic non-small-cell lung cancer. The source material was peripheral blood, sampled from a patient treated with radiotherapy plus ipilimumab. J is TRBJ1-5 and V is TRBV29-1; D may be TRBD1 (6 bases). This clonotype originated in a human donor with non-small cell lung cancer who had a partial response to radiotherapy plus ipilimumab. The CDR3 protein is CSVMGGAGQPQHF. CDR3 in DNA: TGCAGCGTAATGGGGGGGGCAGGTCAGCCCCAGCATTTT.